This TCR beta chain was obtained from a study of blood T cell repertoires in COVID-19. In the study overall: The cDNA or gDNA used as material had been derived from T cells, B-cell-depleted T cells, or PBMCs.

Per the study methods: Reference gene primers were amplified, and this amplification served to estimate nucleated cell counts. Using immunoSEQ multiplex PCR, the repertoire was profiled, and TCRdb retains in-frame clones only, with some absent. V and J calls and clone size come straight from that table; D and trimming were deduced from the DNA. Of 250,000 to 350,000 clones in the sample, over 80% were seen once. Losses at the gene ends were 10 bases for V and 5 bases for J; bases not matched to a gene: 5. This CDR3 region has 12 residues. Germline CDR1 is MDHEN and CDR2 is SYDVKM. What was sequenced was PBMCs or T cells enriched from blood (not recorded which). The sequence derives from a woman younger than 30 who had recovered from COVID-19. The chain recombines TRBV28 with TRBJ1-2; 9 bases fit TRBD1. In DNA form, the CDR3 reads TGTGCCACTGCGGACAGGGGTTATGGCTACACCTTC. The encoded protein is CATADRGYGYTF.